A selection of T cell receptor beta chains follows, all from one sample in a study of blood T cells in healthy people across ages. One entry per CDR3 protein, called by TCRdb with MiXCR from the 5' RACE reads. The sample has 1,100,000 or so distinct CDR3 sequences, under 45% seen once. Sequenced: blood. The receptor source for this set is a woman aged 55-75 years in good health. Both conserved end residues are part of each CDR3. D genes are given only for firm matches. A row's size may be missing; if present it is once, few, many or a size class.

d_call	v_call	clone_size	j_call	cdr3_aa	cdr3_nt
TRBD1	TRBV10-2	NA	TRBJ2-3	CASSRDSKQYF	TGCGCCAGCAGCCGGGACAGCAAGCAGTATTTT
NA	TRBV5-1	once	TRBJ2-5	CASSTRWETQYF	TGCGCCAGCAGCACGCGATGGGAGACCCAGTACTTC
NA	TRBV25-1	NA	TRBJ1-2	CASSSPRGRPDATNYGYTF	TGTGCCAGCAGTTCCCCGCGGGGCAGACCGGACGCGACTAACTATGGCTACACCTTC
NA	TRBV27	NA	TRBJ2-7	CASSWGTTGENEQYF	TGTGCCAGCAGTTGGGGAACGACAGGTGAGAATGAGCAGTACTTC
NA	TRBV29-1	NA	TRBJ1-2	CSVELDYLNYGYTF	TGCAGCGTTGAATTGGACTACCTTAACTATGGCTACACCTTC
TRBD2	TRBV7-6	NA	TRBJ2-7	CASSFSPGGEEGEQYF	TGTGCCAGCAGCTTTTCTCCGGGAGGCGAGGAGGGGGAGCAGTACTTC
TRBD1	TRBV11-1	NA	TRBJ1-6	CASSDYRGLRSPLHF	TGTGCCAGCAGCGATTACAGGGGGCTGAGGTCACCCCTCCACTTT
NA	TRBV7-2	few	TRBJ2-7	CASSLTSFHEQYF	TGTGCCAGCAGCTTAACTAGCTTCCACGAGCAGTACTTC
TRBD1	TRBV12-3/TRBV12-4	NA	TRBJ1-4	CASRWTGGEEKLFF	TGTGCCAGCAGGTGGACAGGGGGTGAGGAAAAACTGTTTTTT
TRBD1	TRBV2	few	TRBJ2-4	CASSGTGANIQYF	TGTGCCAGCAGTGGGACAGGGGCAAACATTCAGTACTTC
NA	TRBV7-2	NA	TRBJ1-4	CASSYGHGDEKLFF	TGTGCCAGCAGCTACGGACACGGGGATGAAAAACTGTTTTTT
TRBD2	TRBV4-2	NA	TRBJ2-5	CASSQEEREVEETQYF	TGTGCCAGCAGCCAAGAGGAGCGGGAGGTGGAGGAGACCCAGTACTTC
TRBD2	TRBV20-1	NA	TRBJ2-1	CSALRVLAGGKGYNEQFF	TGCAGTGCTCTCCGTGTGCTAGCGGGAGGGAAGGGCTACAATGAGCAGTTCTTC
TRBD1	TRBV6-5	NA	TRBJ2-1	CASRAGQGSSYNEQFF	TGTGCCAGCAGGGCCGGACAGGGGTCCTCCTACAATGAGCAGTTCTTC
TRBD1	TRBV10-3	NA	TRBJ2-7	CATGQAREQYF	TGTGCCACCGGACAGGCCCGCGAGCAGTACTTC
TRBD2	TRBV27	few	TRBJ2-4	CASSLNSGALKNIQYF	TGTGCCAGCAGTTTAAACAGCGGGGCTCTCAAAAACATTCAGTACTTC
TRBD2	TRBV9	NA	TRBJ2-5	CASSVGGNLGGGQETQYF	TGTGCCAGCAGCGTAGGTGGAAACCTCGGGGGGGGTCAAGAGACCCAGTACTTC
NA	TRBV20-1	NA	TRBJ2-7	CSARDPLDRTYEQYF	TGCAGTGCTAGAGATCCCCTTGACAGAACCTACGAGCAGTACTTC
NA	TRBV20-1	NA	TRBJ2-2	CSASDPKRRSTGELFF	TGCAGTGCTAGTGACCCTAAACGGCGAAGCACCGGGGAGCTGTTTTTT
TRBD1	TRBV28	NA	TRBJ2-5	CASSFGTGGVSETQYF	TGTGCCAGCAGTTTCGGGACAGGGGGCGTTTCGGAGACCCAGTACTTC
NA	TRBV10-3	few	TRBJ2-1	CAIATYNEQFF	TGTGCCATCGCGACCTACAATGAGCAGTTCTTC
NA	TRBV15	many	TRBJ2-5	CATSRDGGAGQETQYF	TGTGCCACCAGCAGAGATGGAGGGGCGGGCCAAGAGACCCAGTACTTC
NA	TRBV20-1	NA	TRBJ2-1	CSARDGDEQFF	TGCAGTGCTAGAGATGGGGATGAGCAGTTCTTC
NA	TRBV6-6	few	TRBJ2-1	CASSYSQTYNEQFF	TGTGCCAGCAGTTATAGCCAAACCTACAATGAGCAGTTCTTC
TRBD2	TRBV7-9	few	TRBJ2-1	CASSQRGPHSEQFF	TGTGCCAGCAGCCAGCGGGGGCCCCACAGTGAGCAGTTCTTC
TRBD2	TRBV20-1	NA	TRBJ2-1	CSASSSRAGAGYNEQFF	TGCAGTGCTAGTTCCAGCCGAGCGGGAGCGGGATACAATGAGCAGTTCTTC
TRBD1	TRBV12-3/TRBV12-4	NA	TRBJ2-5	CASRDRNQETQYF	TGTGCCAGCAGGGACAGGAACCAAGAGACCCAGTACTTC
NA	TRBV27	few	TRBJ2-5	CASSFLGGQETQYF	TGTGCCAGCAGTTTCCTTGGGGGGCAAGAGACCCAGTACTTC
NA	TRBV6-5	NA	TRBJ2-1	CASSPTMGSYNEQFF	TGTGCCAGCAGCCCCACAATGGGCTCCTACAATGAGCAGTTCTTC